This TCR beta chain was identified during a study of blood T cell repertoires in COVID-19. Study background: From T cells, B-cell-depleted T cells, or PBMCs came the material, which was cDNA or gDNA.

The protocol was immunoSEQ multiplex PCR, while the TCRdb copy is restricted to in-frame clones and leaves out a portion. This repertoire shows about 110,000 clones, about 79% found once; its top ten account for roughly 17%. CDR3 size: 15 residues. The ends were cut back, 5 bases at V and 5 bases at J, with 16 bases in the middle. The germline gives CDR1 MDHEN, CDR2 SYDVKM. This clonotype originated in a woman of 80 years or more with active or convalescent COVID-19. V is TRBV28 and J is TRBJ1-5; TRBD1 is a possible D gene (6 bases). The sequencing input was peripheral blood. The CDR3 nucleotides are TGTGCCAGCAGTCCCCAAGGGACATCCGATCAGCCCCAGCATTTT. It encodes CASSPQGTSDQPQHF.